A single sample gave rise to the 4 T cell receptor beta chains below, sequenced in a study of blood T cell repertoires in COVID-19. This table comes from immunoSEQ multiplex PCR, and its TCRdb copy is limited to in-frame clones, with some not included. The profile covers some 100,000 clones, with about 77% appearing a single time and around an eighth taken by the ten largest. The sequenced material came from peripheral blood. The receptors come from an older woman with acute or convalescent COVID-19.

The chain combines TRBV30 with TRBJ2-3, with 7 bases lining up with TRBD2. V was clipped by 4 bases and J by 2 bases; unmatched bases: 6. The CDR3 consists of 14 residues. The germline gives CDR1 GTSNPN, CDR2 SVGIG (reference sequence). The chain's CDR3 is CAWNPAGPTDTQYF. CDR3 DNA: TGTGCCTGGAATCCAGCGGGGCCCACAGATACGCAGTATTTT.

The rearrangement links TRBV9 to TRBJ1-3; possibly TRBD1 for D (5 bases). The germline gives CDR1 SGDLS, CDR2 YYNGEE. The V and J ends lost 2 bases and 7 bases respectively, with 16 bases between them. This CDR3 is 15 amino acids long. DNA of the CDR3: TGTGCCAGCAGCGTCCACTCCGGGACTGAGAACACCATATATTTT. Encoded protein: CASSVHSGTENTIYF. Looking up the rest from reference TRBV9 and TRBJ1-3 gives the full variable domain: DSGVTQTPKHLITATGQRVTLRCSPRSGDLSVYWYQQSLDQGLQFLIQYYNGEERAKGNILERFSAQQFPDLHSELNLSSLELGDSALYFCASSVHSGTENTIYFGEGSWLTVV.

V is TRBV6-6 and J is TRBJ1-5; TRBD1 agrees at 7 bases. CDR1 and CDR2 (germline): MNHNY, SVGAGI (reference sequence). V was clipped by 6 bases and J by 2 bases; unmatched bases: 19. The CDR3 totals 19 residues. The CDR3 is CASRRSGLQGPSGNQPQHF. CDR3 coding DNA: TGTGCCAGCAGACGATCCGGTTTACAGGGGCCTTCGGGCAATCAGCCCCAGCATTTT.

This clone turned up a few times. J is TRBJ2-1 and V is TRBV6-5; TRBD2 agrees at 7 bases. After removal of 6 bases from V and 6 bases from J, the junction contained 8 bases not matched to a gene. CDR1 is MNHEY, CDR2 SVGAGI, per germline. CDR3 length: 14 amino acids. The CDR3: CASRALGGGNEQFF. For the CDR3, the DNA is TGTGCCAGCAGGGCCCTGGGGGGGGGCAATGAGCAGTTCTTC.